A selection of T cell receptor beta chains follows, all from one sample in a study of spatial heterogeneity in lung cancer. TCRdb passed the 5' RACE reads through MiXCR, listing each CDR3 protein once. The data contain approximately 92,000 distinct CDR3 sequences, over 9.5% of them seen just once; the ten biggest clones take up about two fifths. This sample comprised PBMCs, obtained at surgery. These TCRs come from a male donor with early-stage non-small cell lung cancer. The CDR3 runs from the conserved cysteine through the conserved F or W. D genes are given only for firm matches. Not every row has a clone size; where given, it reads once, few, many or a size class.

V gene	clone size	D gene	J gene	CDR3 protein	CDR3 DNA
TRBV10-3	NA	NA	TRBJ2-2	CAISVPGGTGELFF	TGTGCCATCAGTGTCCCAGGGGGGACCGGGGAGCTGTTTTTT
TRBV2	NA	TRBD1	TRBJ1-1	CASNRQGALEAFF	TGTGCCAGCAACAGACAGGGGGCCCTTGAAGCTTTCTTT
TRBV12-3/TRBV12-4	medium-sized	TRBD2	TRBJ2-1	CASSPGLAGEGQFF	TGTGCCAGCAGTCCGGGACTAGCGGGGGAAGGGCAGTTCTTC
TRBV18	NA	TRBD1	TRBJ2-7	CASSPPGQRFYEQYF	TGTGCCAGCTCACCTCCGGGACAGCGATTCTACGAGCAGTACTTC
TRBV20-1	few	NA	TRBJ2-2	CSAPSRNTGELFF	TGCAGTGCTCCAAGCCGTAACACCGGGGAGCTGTTTTTT
TRBV10-3	few	NA	TRBJ2-5	CAISFQPRGDPQETQYF	TGTGCCATCAGTTTTCAGCCGAGGGGGGACCCCCAAGAGACCCAGTACTTC
TRBV5-1	many	NA	TRBJ2-3	CASSLGTVTTSTDTQYF	TGCGCCAGCAGCTTGGGGACAGTTACAACTAGCACAGATACGCAGTATTTT
TRBV5-1	NA	NA	TRBJ1-2	CASSTLDDGYTF	TGCGCCAGCAGTACGCTAGACGATGGCTACACCTTC
TRBV29-1	many	NA	TRBJ2-1	CSTRDGSSYNEQFF	TGCAGCACGCGGGACGGGAGCTCCTACAATGAGCAGTTCTTC
TRBV7-9	NA	NA	TRBJ2-3	CASSLALEVRADTQYF	TGTGCCAGCAGCTTAGCGCTGGAGGTTCGCGCAGATACGCAGTATTTT
TRBV2	few	NA	TRBJ2-3	CASSEFGGPSTDTQYF	TGTGCCAGCAGTGAGTTCGGCGGACCTAGCACAGATACGCAGTATTTT
TRBV7-6	few	NA	TRBJ1-2	CASSLDPNGGYTF	TGTGCCAGCAGCTTAGACCCTAATGGTGGCTACACCTTC
TRBV12-3/TRBV12-4	NA	TRBD2	TRBJ2-5	CASSPPSGREETQYF	TGTGCCAGCAGTCCCCCTAGCGGGAGAGAAGAGACCCAGTACTTC
TRBV12-3/TRBV12-4	NA	NA	TRBJ1-5	CATSDASGNQPQHF	TGTGCCACCTCAGACGCCTCGGGCAATCAGCCCCAGCATTTT
TRBV27	few	TRBD2	TRBJ2-1	CASGSLAGVSNEQFF	TGTGCCAGCGGCAGCCTAGCGGGAGTATCCAATGAGCAGTTCTTC
TRBV30	NA	NA	TRBJ1-1	CAWSVTDSLGEAFF	TGTGCCTGGAGCGTGACCGACAGTTTGGGTGAAGCTTTCTTT
TRBV7-4	few	NA	TRBJ1-4	CASSLQTTNEKLFF	TGTGCCAGCAGCTTACAGACAACTAATGAAAAACTGTTTTTT
TRBV24-1	NA	TRBD2	TRBJ2-1	CATSDSGTRSGQFF	TGTGCCACCAGTGACTCCGGGACTAGGAGTGGGCAGTTCTTC
TRBV20-1	many	TRBD2	TRBJ2-2	CSARRLAGSQSNTGELFF	TGCAGTGCTAGGAGACTAGCGGGGTCTCAATCGAACACCGGGGAGCTGTTTTTT
TRBV12-3/TRBV12-4	NA	NA	TRBJ1-2	CASSLGVYGYTF	TGTGCCAGCAGTTTAGGGGTTTATGGCTACACCTTC
TRBV7-2	NA	NA	TRBJ2-5	CASSPYRVQETQYF	TGTGCCAGCAGCCCATACAGGGTTCAAGAGACCCAGTACTTC
TRBV7-6	NA	TRBD1	TRBJ1-5	CASSASGQVNQPQHF	TGTGCCAGCAGCGCTTCCGGACAGGTCAATCAGCCCCAGCATTTT
TRBV4-3	few	NA	TRBJ1-3	CASSRSTSGNTIYF	TGCGCCAGCAGCCGGAGCACGTCTGGAAACACCATATATTTT
TRBV20-1	many	NA	TRBJ1-6	CSARDPGSYSPLHF	TGCAGTGCTAGAGATCCGGGTTCTTATTCACCCCTCCACTTT
TRBV7-2	few	TRBD1	TRBJ2-4	CASTLGQGRNIQYF	TGTGCCAGCACCCTAGGACAGGGCAGAAACATTCAGTACTTC
TRBV6-1	few	TRBD2	TRBJ2-5	CASRRTSGGLGETQYF	TGTGCCAGTCGTAGGACTAGCGGGGGACTGGGGGAGACCCAGTACTTC
TRBV27	few	NA	TRBJ2-5	CASSTQGETQYF	TGTGCCAGCAGTACCCAGGGAGAGACCCAGTACTTC
TRBV2	NA	NA	TRBJ2-7	CASIYPGETYEQYF	TGTGCCAGCATTTACCCCGGAGAAACCTACGAGCAGTACTTC
TRBV7-2	many	NA	TRBJ2-4	CASSPSGGAPGNIQYF	TGTGCCAGCAGCCCAAGTGGAGGGGCGCCAGGAAACATTCAGTACTTC
TRBV4-3	many	NA	TRBJ2-6	CASSQDDGSGNSGANVLTF	TGCGCCAGCAGCCAAGATGACGGTTCGGGAAACTCTGGGGCCAACGTCCTGACTTTC
TRBV3-1	NA	NA	TRBJ2-7	CASSQLSTYEQYF	TGTGCCAGCAGCCAACTCTCAACCTACGAGCAGTACTTC
TRBV2	NA	NA	TRBJ2-5	CASSASAQETQYF	TGTGCCAGCAGTGCGTCCGCACAAGAGACCCAGTACTTC
TRBV7-2	NA	NA	TRBJ2-7	CASSSVGWGTSEQYF	TGTGCCAGCAGCTCCGTCGGTTGGGGAACGAGCGAGCAGTACTTC
TRBV7-3	NA	TRBD1	TRBJ2-1	CASSLTPQGGEQFF	TGTGCCAGCAGCTTAACCCCACAGGGGGGTGAGCAGTTCTTC
TRBV4-3	NA	TRBD1	TRBJ1-6	CASSQSPPAGGSHSPLHF	TGCGCCAGCAGCCAGTCTCCCCCGGCAGGGGGATCGCATTCACCCCTCCACTTT
TRBV12-3/TRBV12-4	NA	TRBD1	TRBJ1-2	CASSQHLRGTGGPDGYGYTF	TGTGCCAGCAGTCAACACCTCCGCGGGACAGGGGGCCCTGATGGCTATGGCTACACCTTC
TRBV9	few	NA	TRBJ1-5	CASSVGGGSQPQHF	TGTGCCAGCAGCGTAGGGGGGGGCTCTCAGCCCCAGCATTTT
TRBV5-4	NA	TRBD2	TRBJ2-1	CASSGTLYNEQFF	TGTGCCTCAAGCGGGACTCTCTACAATGAGCAGTTCTTC
TRBV24-1	few	NA	TRBJ2-3	CATSDNAGGADTQYF	TGTGCCACCAGTGATAACGCGGGCGGGGCCGATACGCAGTATTTT
TRBV7-2	many	TRBD1	TRBJ1-5	CASSLGAGGSNQPQHF	TGTGCCAGCAGCTTAGGGGCAGGGGGGAGCAATCAGCCCCAGCATTTT
TRBV20-1	NA	NA	TRBJ2-7	CSVKGVSLEQYF	TGCAGTGTCAAGGGGGTTTCTCTCGAGCAGTACTTC
TRBV7-2	NA	NA	TRBJ1-5	CASSPGAPPQHF	TGTGCCAGCAGCCCAGGGGCCCCGCCCCAGCATTTT
TRBV20-1	NA	NA	TRBJ1-5	CSARMPGMSNQPQHF	TGCAGTGCTAGAATGCCAGGGATGAGCAATCAGCCCCAGCATTTT
TRBV28	NA	NA	TRBJ1-5	CASHRSPSNQPQHF	TGTGCCAGCCACCGGTCCCCTAGCAATCAGCCCCAGCATTTT
TRBV10-3	few	NA	TRBJ2-7	CAISAGTGAYEQYF	TGTGCCATCAGTGCGGGGACTGGGGCCTACGAGCAGTACTTC
TRBV7-2	few	TRBD2	TRBJ2-7	CASSPLAGGQAEQYF	TGTGCCAGCAGCCCGTTAGCGGGGGGGCAGGCGGAGCAGTACTTC
TRBV28	NA	NA	TRBJ1-5	CASSTPGERQPQHF	TGTGCCAGCAGCACCCCAGGGGAAAGGCAGCCCCAGCATTTT
TRBV4-3	NA	TRBD1	TRBJ1-4	CASSPGQGGEKLFF	TGCGCCAGCAGCCCAGGACAGGGTGGAGAAAAACTGTTTTTT
TRBV4-2	few	NA	TRBJ1-2	CASSPLDPSRDSGYTF	TGTGCCAGCAGCCCCCTTGATCCGTCCAGGGATAGTGGCTACACCTTC
TRBV11-2	NA	NA	TRBJ1-2	CASSPQGHLYGYTF	TGTGCCAGCAGCCCTCAGGGGCACCTTTATGGCTACACCTTC
TRBV7-2	many	NA	TRBJ1-1	CASSFAWTEAFF	TGTGCCAGCAGCTTCGCTTGGACAGAAGCTTTCTTT
TRBV20-1	NA	TRBD1	TRBJ1-3	CSATTGEFSGNTIYF	TGCAGTGCTACGACAGGGGAGTTTTCTGGAAACACCATATATTTT
TRBV11-2	NA	NA	TRBJ2-1	CASSPLGGSEFF	TGTGCCAGCAGCCCACTAGGGGGGTCAGAGTTCTTC
TRBV28	NA	NA	TRBJ2-7	CASSSGAVSSYEQYF	TGTGCCAGCAGTTCGGGGGCCGTCAGCTCCTACGAGCAGTACTTC
TRBV29-1	few	TRBD1	TRBJ2-1	CSAGTGDNEQFF	TGCAGCGCTGGGACAGGGGACAATGAGCAGTTCTTC
TRBV25-1	many	TRBD1	TRBJ2-5	CASSGTGLYQETQYF	TGTGCCAGCAGTGGGACAGGGTTGTACCAAGAGACCCAGTACTTC
TRBV7-8	NA	NA	TRBJ2-7	CASSLPGAGSYEQYF	TGTGCCAGCAGCTTACCAGGGGCGGGCTCCTACGAGCAGTACTTC